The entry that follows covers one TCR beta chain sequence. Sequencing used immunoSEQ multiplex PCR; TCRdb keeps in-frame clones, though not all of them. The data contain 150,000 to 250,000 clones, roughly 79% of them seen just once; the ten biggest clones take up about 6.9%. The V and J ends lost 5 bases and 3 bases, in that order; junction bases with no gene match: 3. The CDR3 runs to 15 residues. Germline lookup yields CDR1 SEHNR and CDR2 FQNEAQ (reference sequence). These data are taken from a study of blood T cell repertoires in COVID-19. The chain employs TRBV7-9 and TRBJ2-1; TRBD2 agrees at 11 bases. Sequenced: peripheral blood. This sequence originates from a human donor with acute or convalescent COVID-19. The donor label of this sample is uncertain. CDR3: CASSQGTSGYNEQFF. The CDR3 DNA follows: TGTGCCAGCAGCCAGGGGACTAGCGGCTACAATGAGCAGTTCTTC.